The 5 T cell receptor beta chains below come from one sample, sequenced in a study of post-analysis software for immune sequencing data (dated by TCRdb to the mid-2010s). Points the paper makes about the study in general: Patients showed significantly higher frequencies than controls for a handful of TRBV segments, among them TRBV5-6, TRBV5-1 and TRBV20-1.

Libraries were built with PCR. These reads were obtained on an Illumina HiSeq 2500. To reduce PCR and sequencing biases, unique molecular identifiers were incorporated into the TCR beta cDNA libraries. Through fastp at Q25 and MiXCR, TCRdb rebuilt clones from the public reads, retaining in-frame beta chains. Every entry covers one CDR3 protein and lists the most common genes and DNA from its rows. This sample is represented by roughly 400,000 distinct CDR3 sequences; about 40% of them were singletons. The ten most abundant clones make up around 8% of the sample. The antigens these receptors bind are not known. Input material: blood. These receptors were obtained from a girl aged 2-9 years with multiple sclerosis.

This clonotype came up many times. Here the CDR3 reads CATSETDFPHGEAFF. The CDR3 coding sequence is TGTGCCACCAGTGAGACTGACTTTCCCCACGGTGAAGCTTTCTTT. V usage is TRBV24-1 and J usage is TRBJ1-1; D gene ambiguous. Germline V gives CDR1 KGHDR, CDR2 SFDVKD. V was cut by 4 bases and J by 7 bases, with 18 bases left in between. The CDR3 runs 15 residues.

This clonotype was detected only a few times. This rearrangement joins TRBV12-3 or TRBV12-4 to TRBJ2-5; a possible D gene is TRBD2 (6 bases). This CDR3 comprises 16 residues. Trimming removed 3 bases at V and 4 bases at J, with 18 bases between. This chain's CDR3 is CASSFPGGGRRETQYF. CDR3 DNA: TGTGCCAGCAGTTTCCCCGGTGGGGGGAGGCGAGAGACCCAGTACTTC.

This clonotype has more than one count but fewer than ten. The chain recombines TRBV19 with TRBJ2-6; D remains unclear. The CDR3 extends over 14 amino acids. Germline V gene lookup returns CDR1 LNHDA and CDR2 SQIVND (reference sequence). The V end lost 6 bases, the J end lost 2 bases, and 8 bases lay between the germline ends. The CDR3, as DNA: TGTGCCAGTAGGACAAAACCTGGGGCCAACGTCCTGACTTTC. Translated, it gives CASRTKPGANVLTF.

The chain recombines TRBV27 with TRBJ2-3; TRBD2 aligns across 10 bases. This CDR3 is 17 amino acids long. The V gene end was trimmed by 5 bases and the J gene end by 0 bases; junction bases not matched to a gene: 8. Germline loops: CDR1 MNHEY, CDR2 SMNVEV (reference sequence). CDR3: CASSATLAGASTDTQYF. The DNA for the CDR3 is TGTGCCAGCAGTGCCACTCTAGCGGGGGCTAGCACAGATACGCAGTATTTT.

This sequence joins TRBV14 and TRBJ2-7; TRBD1 matches at 11 bases. The CDR3 loop spans 17 amino acids. Germline CDR1 is SGHDN and CDR2 is FVKESK. V gave up 0 bases and J gave up 5 bases; unmatched junction bases: 9. In DNA, the CDR3 is TGTGCCAGCAGCCAAGAAGCCGCGGGACAGGGGGGCCACGAGCAGTACTTC. Its translation is CASSQEAAGQGGHEQYF. Full variable domain (missing parts from reference TRBV14 and TRBJ2-7): EAGVTQFPSHSVIEKGQTVTLRCDPISGHDNLYWYRRVMGKEIKFLLHFVKESKQDESGMPNNRFLAERTGGTYSTLKVQPAELEDSGVYFCASSQEAAGQGGHEQYFGPGTRLTVT.